The next 2 T cell receptor beta chains were all read from a single sample in a study of T cell clonotyping in hematopoietic cell transplantation (dated by TCRdb to the early 2020s). The time point label on this specimen signifies: 30 days after allo-HCT. The method was the immunoSEQ multiplex PCR assay. What TCRdb holds here is the immuneACCESS table cut down to in-frame rearrangements. Part of the clones is not present; checked against another copy, under half of the missing clones reflect an unresolved V gene, and the others are unexplained. Here the sample has some 9,900 clones; roughly three quarters occur a single time. Of the sample, approximately 7.7% falls within the top ten clones. Sequenced here: PBMCs, sampled 30 days after allogeneic stem cell transplant. The receptors originated from a female patient between 35 and 55 years old who had an allogeneic stem cell transplant from a related donor, so T cells may come from the graft donor. Some clones in this sample may be carry-over from other donors' samples.

The V call is TRBV7-2, the J call TRBJ2-7, with D perhaps matching TRBD2 (5 bases). The germline V gene has CDR1 SGHTA and CDR2 FQGNSA. Trimming cost V 5 bases and J 8 bases, with 34 bases left between them. The CDR3 totals 19 residues. The CDR3 DNA reads as TGTGCCAGCAGCACCCGCCCCCTTTCAACGCTTCGGGATGCCCCTCAGCAGTACTTC. It yields the protein CASSTRPLSTLRDAPQQYF.

This clone was picked up a small number of times. The V call is TRBV11-1, the J call TRBJ2-2; D may be TRBD2 (7 bases). Trimming shortened V by 3 bases and J by 5 bases, and 19 bases separated the two germline ends. The CDR3 is 17 amino acids. Germline V gives CDR1 SGHAT, CDR2 FQDESV (reference sequence). CDR3: CASSFGQGGARTGELFF. DNA of the CDR3: TGTGCCAGCAGCTTTGGCCAAGGGGGGGCGCGGACCGGGGAGCTGTTTTTT.